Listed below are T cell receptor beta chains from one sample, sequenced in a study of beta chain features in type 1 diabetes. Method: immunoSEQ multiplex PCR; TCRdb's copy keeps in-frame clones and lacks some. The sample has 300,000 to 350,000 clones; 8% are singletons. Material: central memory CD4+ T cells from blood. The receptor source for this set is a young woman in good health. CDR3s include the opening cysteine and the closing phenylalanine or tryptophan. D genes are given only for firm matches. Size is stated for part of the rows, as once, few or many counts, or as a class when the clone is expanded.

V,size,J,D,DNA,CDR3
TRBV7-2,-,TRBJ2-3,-,TGTGCCAGCAGCTTAACTAGCTCCCGTGATACGCAGTATTTT,CASSLTSSRDTQYF
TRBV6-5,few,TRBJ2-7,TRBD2,TGTGCCAGCAGTAAGACCCTAGCGGGATTGTACGAGCAGTACTTC,CASSKTLAGLYEQYF
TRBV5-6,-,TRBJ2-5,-,TGTGCCAGCAGCTTTTTAGAGCCCAGCGTCTCCGGGGGGACCCAGTACTTC,CASSFLEPSVSGGTQYF
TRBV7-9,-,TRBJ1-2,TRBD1,TGTGCCAGCAGCCCGGGACAGACCTATGGCTACACCTTC,CASSPGQTYGYTF
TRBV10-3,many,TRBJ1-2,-,TGTGCCATCGCGCCAAACGTTCAGGGGCCCTATGGCTACACCTTC,CAIAPNVQGPYGYTF
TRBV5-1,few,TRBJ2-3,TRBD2,TGCGCCAGCAGCTCGCGCGGGACTAGCGGGGGAACTAGCACAGATACGCAGTATTTT,CASSSRGTSGGTSTDTQYF
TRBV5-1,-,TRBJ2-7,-,TGCGCCAGCAGCTTCAGTGCGCTGGCCGAGCAGTACTTC,CASSFSALAEQYF
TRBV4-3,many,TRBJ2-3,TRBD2,TGCGCCAGCAGGATGGCTAGCGGGAGAAGCACAGATACGCAGTATTTT,CASRMASGRSTDTQYF
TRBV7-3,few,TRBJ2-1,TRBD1,TGTGCCAGCAGCTCTCGGGACAGGGTCGGTGAGCAGTTCTTC,CASSSRDRVGEQFF
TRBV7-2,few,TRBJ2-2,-,TGTGCCAGCAGCTTAGTGGGGACTCGGGACACCGGGGAGCTGTTTTTT,CASSLVGTRDTGELFF
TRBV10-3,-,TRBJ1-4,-,TGTGCCATCAGTGAGTCGGGGAATGAAAAACTGTTTTTT,CAISESGNEKLFF
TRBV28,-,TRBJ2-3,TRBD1,TGTGCCAGCAACCCACCCGGGACAGGGGGCTGGTCTAGCACAGATACGCAGTATTTT,CASNPPGTGGWSSTDTQYF
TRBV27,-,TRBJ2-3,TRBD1,TGTGCCAGCAGTTTCCGCCGCCTGACAGGGGGCGCAGATACGCAGTATTTT,CASSFRRLTGGADTQYF
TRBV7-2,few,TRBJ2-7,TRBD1,TGTGCCAGCAACCCGACAGGGTTCTCCTACGAGCAGTACTTC,CASNPTGFSYEQYF
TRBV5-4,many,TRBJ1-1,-,TGTGCCAGCAGCGTCACCCAAATGAACACTGAAGCTTTCTTT,CASSVTQMNTEAFF
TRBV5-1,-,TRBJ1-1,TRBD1,TGCGCCAGCGCAACAGGGGGAGGGATTATGAACACTGAAGCTTTCTTT,CASATGGGIMNTEAFF
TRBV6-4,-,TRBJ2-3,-,TGTGCCAGCTTTAGTTACCCTGATATCGGTTGGGATACGCAGTATTTT,CASFSYPDIGWDTQYF
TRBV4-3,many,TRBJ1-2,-,TGCGCCAGCAGCCAAGGGGCAGCTTCCTCCTATGGCTACACCTTC,CASSQGAASSYGYTF
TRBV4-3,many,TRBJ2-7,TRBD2,TGCGCCAGCAGCCGGGGGACTAGCGGCTCCTACGAGCAGTACTTC,CASSRGTSGSYEQYF
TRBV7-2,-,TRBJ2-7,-,TGTGCCAGCAGCCAGGTTCTAGCGACGTCCTACGAGCAGTACTTC,CASSQVLATSYEQYF
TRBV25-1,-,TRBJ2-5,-,TGTGCCAGCAGCCCGGGTGAGCGGCAAGAGACCCAGTACTTC,CASSPGERQETQYF
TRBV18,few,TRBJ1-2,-,TGTGCCAGCTCACTCCTCGGAGGAGGCTACACCTTC,CASSLLGGGYTF
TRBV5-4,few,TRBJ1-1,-,TGTGCCAGCAGCTTGGGTGGGGAGGGGAACACTGAAGCTTTCTTT,CASSLGGEGNTEAFF
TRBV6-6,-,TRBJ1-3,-,TGTGCCAGCAGTACCGCCCGGGGTGTTTCTGGAAACACCATATATTTT,CASSTARGVSGNTIYF
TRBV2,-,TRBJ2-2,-,TGTGCCAGCAGGTTCCTCAACACCGGGGAGCTGTTTTTT,CASRFLNTGELFF
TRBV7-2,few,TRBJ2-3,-,TGTGCCAGCAGCTTGGTGCAGGGCTCAGATACGCAGTATTTT,CASSLVQGSDTQYF